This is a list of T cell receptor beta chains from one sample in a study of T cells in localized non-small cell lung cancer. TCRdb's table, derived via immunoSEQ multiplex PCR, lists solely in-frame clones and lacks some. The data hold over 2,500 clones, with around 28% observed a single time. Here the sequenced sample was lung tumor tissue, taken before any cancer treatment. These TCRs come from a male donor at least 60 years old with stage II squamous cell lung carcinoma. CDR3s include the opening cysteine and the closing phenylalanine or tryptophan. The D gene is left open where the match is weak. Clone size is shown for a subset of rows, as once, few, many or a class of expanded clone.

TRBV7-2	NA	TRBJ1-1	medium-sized	TGTGCCAGCAGCCAAGGAGGGAACACTGAAGCTTTCTTT	CASSQGGNTEAFF
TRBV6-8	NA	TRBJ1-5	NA	TGTGCCAGCAGTTACTCGGGGAGTCAGCCCCAGCATTTT	CASSYSGSQPQHF
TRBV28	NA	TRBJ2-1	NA	TGTGCCAGCAGTTTCGCCGGACAATGGGCCCAGGAGCAGTTCTTC	CASSFAGQWAQEQFF
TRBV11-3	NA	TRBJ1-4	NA	TGTGCCAGCAGCACGCAACCAACAGGGGAAAAACTGTTTTTT	CASSTQPTGEKLFF
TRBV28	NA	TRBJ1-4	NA	TGTGCCAGCAGTTTATCGCGGGGGACTGCGACTAATGAAAAACTGTTTTTT	CASSLSRGTATNEKLFF
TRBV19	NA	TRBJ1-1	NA	TGTGCCAGTAGTATCGGAGGGAAGAACACTGAAGCTTTCTTT	CASSIGGKNTEAFF
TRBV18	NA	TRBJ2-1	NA	TGTGCCAGCTCCGGCTCCCCCTCTATTGAGCAGTTCTTC	CASSGSPSIEQFF
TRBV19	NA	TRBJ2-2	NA	TGTGCCAGTAGTTTGGCGCCGTGGGGGGCATCGGGGGAGCTGTTTTTT	CASSLAPWGASGELFF
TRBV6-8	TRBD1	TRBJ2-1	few	TGTGCCAGCAGTTACTCTACGGACAGGGGCTACAATGAGCAGTTCTTC	CASSYSTDRGYNEQFF
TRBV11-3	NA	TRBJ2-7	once	TGTGCCAGCAGCTTAGATATGGGGACCCCCTACGAGCAGTACTTC	CASSLDMGTPYEQYF
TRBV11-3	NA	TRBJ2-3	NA	TGTGCCAGCAGCTCGGGACTTTTCGGTACAGATACGCAGTATTTT	CASSSGLFGTDTQYF
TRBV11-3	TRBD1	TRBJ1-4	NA	TGTGCCAGCAGCCCTCATACTCGACAGGGAAATGAAAAACTGTTTTTT	CASSPHTRQGNEKLFF
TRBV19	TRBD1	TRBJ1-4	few	TGTGCCAGTATCTGGACAGGGGGAGATATTCGAGCTAATGAAAAACTGTTTTTT	CASIWTGGDIRANEKLFF
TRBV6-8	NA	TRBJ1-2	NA	TGTGCCAGCAGAAGTGAGACCCGGAATGCTAACTATGGCTACACCTTC	CASRSETRNANYGYTF
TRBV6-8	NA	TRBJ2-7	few	TGTGCCAGCAGTTACTCTGAGGCTGTAGGCGAGCAGTACTTC	CASSYSEAVGEQYF
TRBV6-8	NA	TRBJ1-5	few	TGTGCCAGCAGTGACGAGGGGAATCAGCCCCAGCATTTT	CASSDEGNQPQHF
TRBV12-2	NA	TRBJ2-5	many	TGTGCTAGCGGGGGGCGCTCAGGACGAGGAGGAGAGACCCAGTACTTC	CASGGRSGRGGETQYF
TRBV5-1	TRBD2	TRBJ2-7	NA	TGCGCCAGCAGCTTGGGGGCTAGCGGGAGCTACGAGCAGTACTTC	CASSLGASGSYEQYF
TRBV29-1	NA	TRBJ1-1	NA	TGCAGCGCCGGGGAGGGGGGGAACACTGAAGCTTTCTTT	CSAGEGGNTEAFF
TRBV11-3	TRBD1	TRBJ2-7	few	TGTGCCAGCAGCTTAGGGACAGGCCCCTACGAGCAGTACTTC	CASSLGTGPYEQYF
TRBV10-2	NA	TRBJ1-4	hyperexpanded	TGCGCCACCCAGGGAAGGGACAATGAAAAACTGTTTTTT	CATQGRDNEKLFF
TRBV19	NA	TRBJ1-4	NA	TGTGCCAGTAGTATGGTTGGGTCGGCAGGCGGTGAAAAACTGTTTTTT	CASSMVGSAGGEKLFF
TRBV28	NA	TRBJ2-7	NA	TGTGCCAGCAGTTTATCCCCGACCTACGAGCAGTACTTC	CASSLSPTYEQYF
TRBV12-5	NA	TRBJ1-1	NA	TGTGCCACCAGGAGAGTTAGGAACACTGAAGCTTTCTTT	CATRRVRNTEAFF
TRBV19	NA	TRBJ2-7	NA	TGTGCCAGTACCCTCAGTTCGGAGGGCGGGATGTACGAGCAGTACTTC	CASTLSSEGGMYEQYF
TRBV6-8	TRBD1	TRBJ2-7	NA	TGTGCCAGCAGTTACTCGGGACAGGCTCGACACGAGCAGTACTTC	CASSYSGQARHEQYF
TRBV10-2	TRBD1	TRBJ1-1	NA	TGCGCCAGCTCGGGCCAGGGGGCTATCGGGAACACTGAAGCTTTCTTT	CASSGQGAIGNTEAFF
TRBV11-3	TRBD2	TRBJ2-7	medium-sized	TGTGCCAGCAGCTCGTTAGCGGGAGTTCCCTACGAGCAGTACTTC	CASSSLAGVPYEQYF
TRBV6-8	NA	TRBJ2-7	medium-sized	TGTGCCAGCAGCAACTACCGGGACATCTCCTACGAGCAGTACTTC	CASSNYRDISYEQYF
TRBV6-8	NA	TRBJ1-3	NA	TGTGCCAGCAGGGTACGGGCAGACTCTGGAAACACCATATATTTT	CASRVRADSGNTIYF
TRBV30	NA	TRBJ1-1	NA	TGTGCCTGGAGTGTACCGGCAGGGAAAGCTTTCTTT	CAWSVPAGKAFF
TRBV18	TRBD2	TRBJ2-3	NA	TGTGCCAGCTCGTATAGCGGGAGCACAGATACGCAGTATTTT	CASSYSGSTDTQYF
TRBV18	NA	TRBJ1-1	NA	TGTGCCAGCTCACCACCATCGATACCCGGAACTGAAGCTTTCTTT	CASSPPSIPGTEAFF
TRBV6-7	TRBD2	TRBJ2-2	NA	TGTGCCAGCAGTGAAGCGCGGCTAGCGGCGAACACCGGGGAGCTGTTTTTT	CASSEARLAANTGELFF
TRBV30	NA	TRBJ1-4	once	TGTGCCTGGAGCTCCCAGGGGAATGAAAAACTGTTTTTT	CAWSSQGNEKLFF
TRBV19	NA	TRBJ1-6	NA	TGTGCCAGCGAACAACCCGGGACTCCAAATTCACCCCTCCACTTT	CASEQPGTPNSPLHF
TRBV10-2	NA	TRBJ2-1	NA	TGCGCCAGCAGTGAACTCCGCGGTCAGGCTGAGCAGTTCTTC	CASSELRGQAEQFF
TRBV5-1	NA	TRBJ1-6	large	TGCGCCAGCAGACGGACGTCCTATAGCTCCTATAATTCACCCCTCCACTTT	CASRRTSYSSYNSPLHF
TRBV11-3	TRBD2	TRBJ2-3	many	TGTGCCAGCAGCTTTCCTAGCGGGGGCACAGATACGCAGTATTTT	CASSFPSGGTDTQYF
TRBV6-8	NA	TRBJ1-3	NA	TGTGCCAGCAGTTACTCAAGGGCTGGAAACACCATATATTTT	CASSYSRAGNTIYF
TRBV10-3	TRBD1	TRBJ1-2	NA	TGTGCCATCACCCCCGGTAGGGGACAGGGGACTCCCAGCTATGGCTACACCTTC	CAITPGRGQGTPSYGYTF
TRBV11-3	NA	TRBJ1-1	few	TGTGCCAGCAACCCCTCCGGGACGGCCAACACTGAAGCTTTCTTT	CASNPSGTANTEAFF
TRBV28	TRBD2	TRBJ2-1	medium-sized	TGTGCCAGCAGTTCTAGACTAGCGGGAGCAGGTGAGCAGTTCTTC	CASSSRLAGAGEQFF
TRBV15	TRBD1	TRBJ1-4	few	TGTGCCACCAGCAGAGATCGACAGGGGTTTGAAAAACTGTTTTTT	CATSRDRQGFEKLFF
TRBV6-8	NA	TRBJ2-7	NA	TGTGCCAGCAGTTATGGCTCAGCGATCTACGAGCAGTACTTC	CASSYGSAIYEQYF
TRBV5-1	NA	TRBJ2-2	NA	TGCGCCAGCAGCTATATGCAGGGGACCGGGGAGCTGTTTTTT	CASSYMQGTGELFF
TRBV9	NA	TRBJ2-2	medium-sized	TGTGCCAGCAGCGTAGCTGCGGGGAGGTACACCGGGGAGCTGTTTTTT	CASSVAAGRYTGELFF
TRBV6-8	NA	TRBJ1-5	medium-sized	TGTGCCAGCAGTGATGCCTGGCAGCCCCAGCATTTT	CASSDAWQPQHF
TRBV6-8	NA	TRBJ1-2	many	TGTGCCAGCAGCCTTGACGGAAACTATGGCTACACCTTC	CASSLDGNYGYTF
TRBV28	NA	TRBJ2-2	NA	TGTGCCAGCAGCAATCCAAAGAGGGGGGACGGGGAGCTGTTTTTT	CASSNPKRGDGELFF
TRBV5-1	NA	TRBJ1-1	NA	TGCGCCAGCAGCGGAAACACAGGGTACACTGAAGCTTTCTTT	CASSGNTGYTEAFF
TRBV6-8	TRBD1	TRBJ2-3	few	TGTGCCAGCTCCAGCTCGGGACAGGGGGCAGATACGCAGTATTTT	CASSSSGQGADTQYF
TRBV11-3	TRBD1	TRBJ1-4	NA	TGTGCCAGCAGCCCGGGACAGGGAAGCGAAAAACTGTTTTTT	CASSPGQGSEKLFF
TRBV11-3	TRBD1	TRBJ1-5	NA	TGTGCCAGCAGCTTGTCGACAGGGGATAATCAGCCCCAGCATTTT	CASSLSTGDNQPQHF
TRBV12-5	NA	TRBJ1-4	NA	TGTGCTAGTGGTTTCGGCCGGATGGGGATCTCAACTAATGAAAAACTGTTTTTT	CASGFGRMGISTNEKLFF
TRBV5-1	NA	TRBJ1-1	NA	TGCGCGTCCTCCGAGGGGTATGCGAACACTGAAGCTTTCTTT	CASSEGYANTEAFF
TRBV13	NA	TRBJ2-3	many	TGTGCCAGCAGCTTAGGTGACTACAGTAGCACAGATACGCAGTATTTT	CASSLGDYSSTDTQYF
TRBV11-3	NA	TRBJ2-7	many	TGTGCCAGCAGCTTGATAGCGGGACAGGGCTCCTACGAGCAGTACTTC	CASSLIAGQGSYEQYF
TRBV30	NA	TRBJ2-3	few	TGTGCCTGGAGTGTTATGATAGATACGCAGTATTTT	CAWSVMIDTQYF
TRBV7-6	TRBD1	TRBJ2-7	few	TGTGCCAGCAGCTTTGGGACAGGCATCTCCTACGAGCAGTACTTC	CASSFGTGISYEQYF